This T cell receptor (beta chain) was retrieved from a study of T cell responses to AZD1222 COVID-19 vaccine. Profiling relied on immunoSEQ multiplex PCR, and the TCRdb table lists in-frame clones only, not all of them. The table lists about 130,000 clones, 85% to 95% of them singletons, with approximately 7% in the top ten. Overall study results and limits: None of the repertoires were sampled until the peak T cell response had passed. In a largely white British group with more females than males, clonal diversity was possibly underestimated. Breadth and depth of Spike-specific TCRs rose after two AZD1222 doses. At study baseline, merely more than 5 AZD1222 recipients were seropositive.

The germline CDR1 and CDR2 sequences are MDHEN and SYDVKM. This CDR3 region has 14 residues. Trimming pared 1 base from V and 9 bases from J, leaving 10 bases between. A note on this clone: Antigen specificity is unknown.

The source of this sequence is an adult who received the AZD1222 COVID-19 vaccine. V and J are TRBV28 and TRBJ1-6; D is perhaps TRBD1 (6 bases). The sample was peripheral blood, taken 28 days after the second AZD1222 dose. Written as DNA, the CDR3 is TGTGCCAGCAGTTTATCACAGGGCGGTTCACCCCTCCACTTT. Protein product: CASSLSQGGSPLHF.